These T cell receptor beta chains were read from a single sample in a study of T cells in Graves' hyperthyroidism and ophthalmopathy. Via MiXCR, TCRdb re-called the multiplex PCR reads, giving one row per CDR3 protein. This repertoire shows some 600,000 distinct CDR3 sequences, roughly 14% found once; its top ten account for under 7%. Sequenced sample: blood. The receptors come from a woman aged 30 to 39 with Graves' hyperthyroidism that later progressed to Graves' ophthalmopathy. CDR3s include the opening cysteine and the closing phenylalanine or tryptophan. Fields, in order: CDR3 DNA, CDR3 protein, J gene, clone size, D gene, V gene. A D gene is named only where the DNA matches it firmly. Only some rows state a clone size, as once, few, many or a class for expanded clones.

CDR3nt: TGTGCCAGCAGCTCGACCCGTGTAGGGGGCTCCGGGGAGCTGTTTTTT; CDR3aa: CASSSTRVGGSGELFF; j_gene: TRBJ2-2; abundance: many; d_gene: TRBD1; v_gene: TRBV7-9
CDR3nt: TGTGCCAGCAGCGGACAGGGGTTGTGGGGTAAAAACACTGAAGCTTTCTTT; CDR3aa: CASSGQGLWGKNTEAFF; j_gene: TRBJ1-1; abundance: NA; d_gene: TRBD1; v_gene: TRBV7-9
CDR3nt: TGTGCCAGCTCACCAGGGGCAGGGGACTACACAGATACGCAGTATTTT; CDR3aa: CASSPGAGDYTDTQYF; j_gene: TRBJ2-3; abundance: many; d_gene: NA; v_gene: TRBV18
CDR3nt: TGTGCCAGCAGTCGTCAGGACCTGGGATCTGGCTACACCTTC; CDR3aa: CASSRQDLGSGYTF; j_gene: TRBJ1-2; abundance: many; d_gene: NA; v_gene: TRBV6-2/TRBV6-3
CDR3nt: TGTGCCAGCAGTTTTGGTTACGGCACTGAAGCTTTCTTT; CDR3aa: CASSFGYGTEAFF; j_gene: TRBJ1-1; abundance: many; d_gene: NA; v_gene: TRBV28
CDR3nt: TGTGCCAGCCAAGGACAGGGCGGGCATTCACCCCTCCACTTT; CDR3aa: CASQGQGGHSPLHF; j_gene: TRBJ1-6; abundance: NA; d_gene: TRBD1; v_gene: TRBV25-1
CDR3nt: TGTGCTAGCAGCTTAGAGGGTAGCGGAGTTGGTGATACGCAGTATTTT; CDR3aa: CASSLEGSGVGDTQYF; j_gene: TRBJ2-3; abundance: many; d_gene: NA; v_gene: TRBV7-7
CDR3nt: TGCAGTGCTGCCGGGACTGGAACCTACAATGAGCAGTTCTTC; CDR3aa: CSAAGTGTYNEQFF; j_gene: TRBJ2-1; abundance: NA; d_gene: NA; v_gene: TRBV20-1
CDR3nt: TGTGCCAGCACTGGACTAGCGGGAGGCGGTACGCAGTATTTT; CDR3aa: CASTGLAGGGTQYF; j_gene: TRBJ2-3; abundance: many; d_gene: TRBD2; v_gene: TRBV12-3/TRBV12-4
CDR3nt: TGCGCCAGCAGCAAAGGGACAGGGGGCTTCAATCAGCCCCAGCATTTT; CDR3aa: CASSKGTGGFNQPQHF; j_gene: TRBJ1-5; abundance: many; d_gene: TRBD1; v_gene: TRBV5-1
CDR3nt: TGCGCCAGCAGCCTCGCCCGGGCTAGCGGGAGGGGCTACGAGCAGTACTTC; CDR3aa: CASSLARASGRGYEQYF; j_gene: TRBJ2-7; abundance: NA; d_gene: TRBD2; v_gene: TRBV10-2
CDR3nt: TGTGCCAGCAGTGGGGAGGCGGGCCTGACCTACGAGCAGTACTTC; CDR3aa: CASSGEAGLTYEQYF; j_gene: TRBJ2-7; abundance: NA; d_gene: NA; v_gene: TRBV28
CDR3nt: TGTGCCAGCAGCTTAGACAGCGACTACTATGGCTACACCTTC; CDR3aa: CASSLDSDYYGYTF; j_gene: TRBJ1-2; abundance: NA; d_gene: NA; v_gene: TRBV11-2
CDR3nt: TGTGCCAGCAGCTTAACCCCCTGGTGGGGCCGAAACACCATATATTTT; CDR3aa: CASSLTPWWGRNTIYF; j_gene: TRBJ1-3; abundance: NA; d_gene: NA; v_gene: TRBV7-3
CDR3nt: TGTGCCAGCAGCGAAGCGGGAGGGTCCTACAATGAGCAGTTCTTC; CDR3aa: CASSEAGGSYNEQFF; j_gene: TRBJ2-1; abundance: few; d_gene: TRBD2; v_gene: TRBV9
CDR3nt: TGTGCCACCAGTGATGCCCTGGCCGGGGAGCTGTTTTTT; CDR3aa: CATSDALAGELFF; j_gene: TRBJ2-2; abundance: many; d_gene: NA; v_gene: TRBV24-1
CDR3nt: TGTGCCAGCAGCGACTTCCCGGGACTAGCGGGAGGGCCGAATGAGCAGTTCTTC; CDR3aa: CASSDFPGLAGGPNEQFF; j_gene: TRBJ2-1; abundance: many; d_gene: TRBD2; v_gene: TRBV7-9
CDR3nt: TGTGCCAGCAGCTTAGGTGACCCCTTCGGCACAGATACGCAGTATTTT; CDR3aa: CASSLGDPFGTDTQYF; j_gene: TRBJ2-3; abundance: many; d_gene: NA; v_gene: TRBV7-8
CDR3nt: TGTGCCAGTAGTATAGGAGATGCTAACTATGGCTACACCTTC; CDR3aa: CASSIGDANYGYTF; j_gene: TRBJ1-2; abundance: NA; d_gene: NA; v_gene: TRBV19
CDR3nt: TGTGCCAGCAGCTTTCGGGCCGGGAGGGACACAGATACGCAGTATTTT; CDR3aa: CASSFRAGRDTDTQYF; j_gene: TRBJ2-3; abundance: NA; d_gene: TRBD2; v_gene: TRBV13
CDR3nt: TGTGCCACCAGCAGAGGGACAGAACACTATGGCTACACCTTC; CDR3aa: CATSRGTEHYGYTF; j_gene: TRBJ1-2; abundance: few; d_gene: NA; v_gene: TRBV15
CDR3nt: TGTGCCAGCAGCCCAGGATGGGGGCTGATGTCGGCTAATGAAAAACTGTTTTTT; CDR3aa: CASSPGWGLMSANEKLFF; j_gene: TRBJ1-4; abundance: few; d_gene: NA; v_gene: TRBV11-1
CDR3nt: TGTGCCAGCAGTTTAACAGGGGGCACGGGCTACACCTTC; CDR3aa: CASSLTGGTGYTF; j_gene: TRBJ1-2; abundance: few; d_gene: TRBD1; v_gene: TRBV27
CDR3nt: TGTGCCAGCAGCGATCGACAACTCAACACTGAAGCTTTCTTT; CDR3aa: CASSDRQLNTEAFF; j_gene: TRBJ1-1; abundance: many; d_gene: NA; v_gene: TRBV2
CDR3nt: TGTGCCAGCAGTTTAGGGGACAGGGGGCTAAGCAATCAGCCCCAGCATTTT; CDR3aa: CASSLGDRGLSNQPQHF; j_gene: TRBJ1-5; abundance: many; d_gene: TRBD1; v_gene: TRBV12-3/TRBV12-4
CDR3nt: TGTGCCAGCACCCTGGGACCGATGGAAGCTTTCTTT; CDR3aa: CASTLGPMEAFF; j_gene: TRBJ1-1; abundance: many; d_gene: NA; v_gene: TRBV7-9
CDR3nt: TGTGCCAGCAGCTGGGGACAGGGATTATCCTACGAGCAGTACTTC; CDR3aa: CASSWGQGLSYEQYF; j_gene: TRBJ2-7; abundance: NA; d_gene: TRBD1; v_gene: TRBV7-3
CDR3nt: TGTGCCAGCAGCCAAGAAGACTATGGCTACACCTTC; CDR3aa: CASSQEDYGYTF; j_gene: TRBJ1-2; abundance: many; d_gene: NA; v_gene: TRBV3-1
CDR3nt: TGTGCCAGCAGTACGGACATCGGCTACGAGCAGTACTTC; CDR3aa: CASSTDIGYEQYF; j_gene: TRBJ2-7; abundance: many; d_gene: NA; v_gene: TRBV6-1
CDR3nt: TGTGCCAGCAGTTTAGAGAGCGCGAAGGGCTACTACGAGCAGTACTTC; CDR3aa: CASSLESAKGYYEQYF; j_gene: TRBJ2-7; abundance: many; d_gene: NA; v_gene: TRBV28
CDR3nt: TGTGCCAGCAGTTTCCCCGGGGGCGAAAGAACCACAGATACGCAGTATTTT; CDR3aa: CASSFPGGERTTDTQYF; j_gene: TRBJ2-3; abundance: many; d_gene: NA; v_gene: TRBV28
CDR3nt: TGCGCCAGCAGCCTGGCCCCCGACTGGCCCCTGAATACGCAGTATTTT; CDR3aa: CASSLAPDWPLNTQYF; j_gene: TRBJ2-3; abundance: NA; d_gene: NA; v_gene: TRBV5-1
CDR3nt: TGTGCCAGCAGTTTAGACCAGGGGGCTGGACAAGCTTTCTTT; CDR3aa: CASSLDQGAGQAFF; j_gene: TRBJ1-1; abundance: few; d_gene: TRBD1; v_gene: TRBV7-2
CDR3nt: TGTGCCAGCAGCATGCAGGGGGCCGAAGAGACCCAGTACTTC; CDR3aa: CASSMQGAEETQYF; j_gene: TRBJ2-5; abundance: NA; d_gene: TRBD1; v_gene: TRBV9
CDR3nt: TGTGCCAGCAGTCCTGTCCTGGACCTCCAACCCCATGAGCAGTTCTTC; CDR3aa: CASSPVLDLQPHEQFF; j_gene: TRBJ2-1; abundance: NA; d_gene: NA; v_gene: TRBV6-2/TRBV6-3
CDR3nt: TGTGCCAGCAGCACATCTGGGGGCGAGAACACCGGGGAGCTGTTTTTT; CDR3aa: CASSTSGGENTGELFF; j_gene: TRBJ2-2; abundance: NA; d_gene: NA; v_gene: TRBV25-1
CDR3nt: TGCAGCGTTGAAGATGAGGGGGGGGAGGAGCAGTACTTC; CDR3aa: CSVEDEGGEEQYF; j_gene: TRBJ2-7; abundance: NA; d_gene: NA; v_gene: TRBV29-1
CDR3nt: TGTGCCAGCAGCTTAGATTCGGTCCCGGGACAGAGGTCTTACAACACTGAAGCTTTCTTT; CDR3aa: CASSLDSVPGQRSYNTEAFF; j_gene: TRBJ1-1; abundance: NA; d_gene: TRBD1; v_gene: TRBV7-8
CDR3nt: TGTGCCAGCAGCCAAGATCTTTGGGGGAGGGAGACCCAGTACTTC; CDR3aa: CASSQDLWGRETQYF; j_gene: TRBJ2-5; abundance: few; d_gene: NA; v_gene: TRBV4-2
CDR3nt: TGTGCCAGCAGCCAAGCCGGGACAGGGGCGTACAATGAGCAGTTCTTC; CDR3aa: CASSQAGTGAYNEQFF; j_gene: TRBJ2-1; abundance: NA; d_gene: TRBD1; v_gene: TRBV3-1
CDR3nt: TGTGCCAGCAGCCCTAACGGGGAGACCCAGTACTTC; CDR3aa: CASSPNGETQYF; j_gene: TRBJ2-5; abundance: many; d_gene: NA; v_gene: TRBV7-9
CDR3nt: TGTGCCAGCAGCTCGGACAGTGAAAAACTGTTTTTT; CDR3aa: CASSSDSEKLFF; j_gene: TRBJ1-4; abundance: many; d_gene: NA; v_gene: TRBV7-9
CDR3nt: TGTGCCAGCAGTTTATTTCTACAGGGATCCACTGAAGCTTTCTTT; CDR3aa: CASSLFLQGSTEAFF; j_gene: TRBJ1-1; abundance: many; d_gene: NA; v_gene: TRBV28
CDR3nt: TGCAGCGTTGATGGGACAGGGGACCCCTACGAGCAGTACTTC; CDR3aa: CSVDGTGDPYEQYF; j_gene: TRBJ2-7; abundance: NA; d_gene: TRBD1; v_gene: TRBV29-1
CDR3nt: TGTGCCAGCAGACCGGGACAGGCGCTCTCTGGGGCCAACGTCCTGACTTTC; CDR3aa: CASRPGQALSGANVLTF; j_gene: TRBJ2-6; abundance: many; d_gene: TRBD1; v_gene: TRBV28
CDR3nt: TGCAGCGTCCCGGCTACAGGAGGGAGGCAGTATTTT; CDR3aa: CSVPATGGRQYF; j_gene: TRBJ2-3; abundance: many; d_gene: NA; v_gene: TRBV29-1